This is a list of T cell receptor beta chains from one sample in a study of cytomegalovirus exposure and HLA in healthy donors. Clones were read by immunoSEQ multiplex PCR, and TCRdb kept only the in-frame ones, dropping some. This table has roughly 120,000 clones, 55% to 80% appearing once. The material sequenced was PBMCs. The origin of the receptors is a woman aged 30 to 39 in good health and CMV-seronegative. Each CDR3 is given with its conserved first and last residue. Fields, in order: J gene, clone size, CDR3 length, V gene, D gene, CDR3 DNA, CDR3 protein. D genes are given only for firm matches. Part of the rows lack a size; the others show once, few, many or a class for expanded clones.

J gene: TRBJ1-2
clone size: NA
CDR3 length: 13
V gene: TRBV18
D gene: NA
CDR3 DNA: TGTGCCAGCTCACCGCAGGGTACCAATGGCTACACCTTC
CDR3 protein: CASSPQGTNGYTF

J gene: TRBJ2-3
clone size: NA
CDR3 length: 14
V gene: TRBV30
D gene: TRBD1
CDR3 DNA: TGTGCCTGGGGACCGGGACAGGGATGGAATACGCAGTATTTT
CDR3 protein: CAWGPGQGWNTQYF

J gene: TRBJ2-7
clone size: NA
CDR3 length: 15
V gene: TRBV27
D gene: TRBD2
CDR3 DNA: TGTGCCAGCAGTCCTACTTTAGCGGGAGTTTACGAGCAGTACTTC
CDR3 protein: CASSPTLAGVYEQYF

J gene: TRBJ2-3
clone size: NA
CDR3 length: 15
V gene: TRBV6-1
D gene: TRBD2
CDR3 DNA: TGTGCCTCCCAGTCTAGCGGGAGGGCCGGAGATACGCAGTATTTT
CDR3 protein: CASQSSGRAGDTQYF

J gene: TRBJ1-4
clone size: once
CDR3 length: 14
V gene: TRBV15
D gene: TRBD1
CDR3 DNA: TGTGCCACCAGCAACAGGGGGCTTATGGAAAAACTGTTTTTT
CDR3 protein: CATSNRGLMEKLFF

J gene: TRBJ1-2
clone size: NA
CDR3 length: 13
V gene: TRBV28
D gene: TRBD1
CDR3 DNA: TGTGCCAGCAGTTTACAGGGGGCGGATGGCTACACCTTC
CDR3 protein: CASSLQGADGYTF

J gene: TRBJ1-1
clone size: few
CDR3 length: 15
V gene: TRBV18
D gene: NA
CDR3 DNA: TGTGCCAGCTCACCACCGGTGGGGGGGAACACTGAAGCTTTCTTT
CDR3 protein: CASSPPVGGNTEAFF

J gene: TRBJ2-1
clone size: NA
CDR3 length: 14
V gene: TRBV27
D gene: TRBD2
CDR3 DNA: TGTGCCAGCAGTCTAGCGGGAGGGTACAATGAGCAGTTCTTC
CDR3 protein: CASSLAGGYNEQFF

J gene: TRBJ2-1
clone size: NA
CDR3 length: 16
V gene: TRBV28
D gene: TRBD2
CDR3 DNA: TGTGCCAGCTCTTGGTGGGGGACTAGCTCCTACAATGAGCAGTTCTTC
CDR3 protein: CASSWWGTSSYNEQFF

J gene: TRBJ2-1
clone size: NA
CDR3 length: 16
V gene: TRBV25-1
D gene: NA
CDR3 DNA: TGTGCCAGCAGTGAATTTGGGGGGAGCTCCTACAATGAGCAGTTCTTC
CDR3 protein: CASSEFGGSSYNEQFF

J gene: TRBJ1-4
clone size: NA
CDR3 length: 16
V gene: TRBV5-1
D gene: NA
CDR3 DNA: TGCGCCAGCAGCCGCGACATTGGGGGAGGTGGTGAAAAACTGTTTTTT
CDR3 protein: CASSRDIGGGGEKLFF

J gene: TRBJ1-1
clone size: NA
CDR3 length: 15
V gene: TRBV4-3
D gene: NA
CDR3 DNA: TGCGCCAGCAGCCAAGTTTACAGGGAGAACACTGAAGCTTTCTTT
CDR3 protein: CASSQVYRENTEAFF

J gene: TRBJ1-2
clone size: NA
CDR3 length: 14
V gene: TRBV5-6
D gene: NA
CDR3 DNA: TGTGCCAGCAGCCCGAGGGCAGCTAACTATGGCTACACCTTC
CDR3 protein: CASSPRAANYGYTF

J gene: TRBJ2-7
clone size: NA
CDR3 length: 18
V gene: TRBV28
D gene: TRBD2
CDR3 DNA: TGTGCCAGCAGTTTGGGACTAGCGGGAGGCCCTCCGACCTACGAGCAGTACTTC
CDR3 protein: CASSLGLAGGPPTYEQYF

J gene: TRBJ1-5
clone size: few
CDR3 length: 13
V gene: TRBV2
D gene: TRBD1
CDR3 DNA: TGTGCCAGCAGTGGGGACAGTTATCAGCCCCAGCATTTT
CDR3 protein: CASSGDSYQPQHF

J gene: TRBJ2-2
clone size: few
CDR3 length: 16
V gene: TRBV7-9
D gene: TRBD1
CDR3 DNA: TGTGCCAGCAGCTTAGAAGGGGGCCTGATGTCCGGGGAGCTGTTTTTT
CDR3 protein: CASSLEGGLMSGELFF

J gene: TRBJ1-2
clone size: NA
CDR3 length: 14
V gene: TRBV28
D gene: TRBD1
CDR3 DNA: TGTGCCAGCAGTTTACCTTCAGGGGGTCATGGCTACACCTTC
CDR3 protein: CASSLPSGGHGYTF

J gene: TRBJ1-2
clone size: NA
CDR3 length: 16
V gene: TRBV7-9
D gene: NA
CDR3 DNA: TGTGCCAGCAGCTTAGGAATGGAGCGGTATAACTATGGCTACACCTTC
CDR3 protein: CASSLGMERYNYGYTF

J gene: TRBJ2-7
clone size: NA
CDR3 length: 14
V gene: TRBV28
D gene: TRBD1
CDR3 DNA: TGTGCCACCTTCCGGGACAGGGGAAGGTACGAGCAGTACTTC
CDR3 protein: CATFRDRGRYEQYF

J gene: TRBJ2-7
clone size: NA
CDR3 length: 17
V gene: TRBV27
D gene: TRBD2
CDR3 DNA: TGTGCCAGCAGTTTACTTGGCCGGGAGGCAGGGTCCTACGAGCAGTACTTC
CDR3 protein: CASSLLGREAGSYEQYF

J gene: TRBJ1-1
clone size: NA
CDR3 length: 13
V gene: TRBV2
D gene: NA
CDR3 DNA: TGTGCCAGCAACGGGAGAATGAACACTGAAGCTTTCTTT
CDR3 protein: CASNGRMNTEAFF

J gene: TRBJ2-7
clone size: NA
CDR3 length: 15
V gene: TRBV27
D gene: NA
CDR3 DNA: TGTGCCAGCAGTTTATCAAGCGGAATACTCTACGAGCAGTACTTC
CDR3 protein: CASSLSSGILYEQYF

J gene: TRBJ2-7
clone size: NA
CDR3 length: 14
V gene: TRBV5-6
D gene: TRBD1
CDR3 DNA: TGTGCCAGCAGCAAACAGGGGGCCTCCTACGAGCAGTACTTC
CDR3 protein: CASSKQGASYEQYF

J gene: TRBJ2-1
clone size: NA
CDR3 length: 17
V gene: TRBV5-1
D gene: TRBD2
CDR3 DNA: TGCGCCAGCAGCTTGGCCCTCCCCCTAGCGGGAGAAGGTGAGCAGTTCTTC
CDR3 protein: CASSLALPLAGEGEQFF

J gene: TRBJ2-7
clone size: NA
CDR3 length: 12
V gene: TRBV14
D gene: NA
CDR3 DNA: TGTGCCAGCAGCCTCTTCTCCTACGAGCAGTACTTC
CDR3 protein: CASSLFSYEQYF

J gene: TRBJ2-2
clone size: NA
CDR3 length: 13
V gene: TRBV7-9
D gene: TRBD1
CDR3 DNA: TGTGCCAGCAGGCTCACAGGGGACGGGGAGCTGTTTTTT
CDR3 protein: CASRLTGDGELFF

J gene: TRBJ2-1
clone size: NA
CDR3 length: 15
V gene: TRBV7-2
D gene: TRBD2
CDR3 DNA: TGTGCCAGCAGCCCCCGGGGCGGGAGGTTTAATGAGCAGTTCTTC
CDR3 protein: CASSPRGGRFNEQFF

J gene: TRBJ1-3
clone size: NA
CDR3 length: 16
V gene: TRBV2
D gene: TRBD1
CDR3 DNA: TGTGCCAGCAGTGGGGGACAGGCCGACTCTGGAAACACCATATATTTT
CDR3 protein: CASSGGQADSGNTIYF